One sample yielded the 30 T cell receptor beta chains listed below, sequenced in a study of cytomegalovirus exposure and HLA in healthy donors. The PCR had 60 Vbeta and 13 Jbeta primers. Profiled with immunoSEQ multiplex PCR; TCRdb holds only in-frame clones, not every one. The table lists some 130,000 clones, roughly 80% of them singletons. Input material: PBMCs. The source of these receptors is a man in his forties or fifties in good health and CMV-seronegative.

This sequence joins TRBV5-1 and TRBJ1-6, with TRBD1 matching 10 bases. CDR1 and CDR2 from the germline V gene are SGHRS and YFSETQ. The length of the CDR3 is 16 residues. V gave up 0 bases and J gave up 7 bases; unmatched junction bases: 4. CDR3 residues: CASSLAPGQGNSPLHF. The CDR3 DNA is TGCGCCAGCAGCTTGGCCCCGGGACAGGGGAATTCACCCCTCCACTTT.

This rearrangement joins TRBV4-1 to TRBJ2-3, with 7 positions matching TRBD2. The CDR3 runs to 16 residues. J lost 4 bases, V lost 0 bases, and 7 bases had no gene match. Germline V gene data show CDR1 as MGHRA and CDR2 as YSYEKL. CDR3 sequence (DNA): TGCGCCAGCAGCCAAGATCGGACTAGTGGGGCAGATACGCAGTATTTT. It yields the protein CASSQDRTSGADTQYF.

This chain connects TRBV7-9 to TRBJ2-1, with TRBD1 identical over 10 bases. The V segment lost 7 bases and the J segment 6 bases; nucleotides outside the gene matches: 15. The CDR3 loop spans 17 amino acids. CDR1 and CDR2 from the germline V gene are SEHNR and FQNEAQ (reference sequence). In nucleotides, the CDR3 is TGTGCCAGCACCCCGCCCGGGGGGGACAGGGGTGGCAATGAGCAGTTCTTC. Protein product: CASTPPGGDRGGNEQFF.

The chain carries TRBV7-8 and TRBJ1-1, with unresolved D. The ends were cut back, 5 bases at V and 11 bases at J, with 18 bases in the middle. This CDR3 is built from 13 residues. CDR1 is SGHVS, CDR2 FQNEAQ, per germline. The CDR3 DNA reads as TGTGCCAGCAGCACGGGGAGGGATATGGTGGCTTTCTTT. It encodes CASSTGRDMVAFF.

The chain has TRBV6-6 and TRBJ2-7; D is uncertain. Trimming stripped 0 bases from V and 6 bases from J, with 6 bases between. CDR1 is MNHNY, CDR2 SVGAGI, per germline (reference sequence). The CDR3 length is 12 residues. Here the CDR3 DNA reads TGTGCCAGCAGTTACTCTTCGGGCGAGCAGTACTTC. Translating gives CASSYSSGEQYF.

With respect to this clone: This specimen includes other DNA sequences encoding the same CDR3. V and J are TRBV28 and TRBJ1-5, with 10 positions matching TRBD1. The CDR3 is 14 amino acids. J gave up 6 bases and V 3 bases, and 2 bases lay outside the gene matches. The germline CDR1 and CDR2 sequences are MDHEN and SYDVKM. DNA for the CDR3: TGTGCCAGCAGTTTGGGACAGGGGAGTCAGCCCCAGCATTTT. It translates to CASSLGQGSQPQHF.

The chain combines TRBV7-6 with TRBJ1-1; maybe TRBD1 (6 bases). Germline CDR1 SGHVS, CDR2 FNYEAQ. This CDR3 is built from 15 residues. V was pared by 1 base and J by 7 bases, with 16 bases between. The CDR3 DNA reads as TGTGCCAGCAGCTTAGAGGGGACCACAGGGAATGAAGCTTTCTTT. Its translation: CASSLEGTTGNEAFF. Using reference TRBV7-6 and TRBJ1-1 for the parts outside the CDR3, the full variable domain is GAGVSQSPRYKVTKRGQDVALRCDPISGHVSLYWYRQALGQGPEFLTYFNYEAQQDKSGLPNDRFSAERPEGSISTLTIQRTEQRDSAMYRCASSLEGTTGNEAFFGQGTRLTVV.

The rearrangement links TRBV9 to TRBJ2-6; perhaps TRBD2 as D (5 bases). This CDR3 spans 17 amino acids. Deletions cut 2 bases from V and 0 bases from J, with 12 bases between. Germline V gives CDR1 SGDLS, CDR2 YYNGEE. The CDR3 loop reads CASSVADSTSGANVLTF. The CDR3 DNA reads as TGTGCCAGCAGCGTGGCGGACTCTACCTCTGGGGCCAACGTCCTGACTTTC.

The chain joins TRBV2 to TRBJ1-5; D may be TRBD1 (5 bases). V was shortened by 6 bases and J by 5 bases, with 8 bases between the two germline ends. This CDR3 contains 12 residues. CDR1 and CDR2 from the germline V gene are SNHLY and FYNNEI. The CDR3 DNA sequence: TGTGCCAGCAGGGGAGGGGATCAGCCCCAGCATTTT. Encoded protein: CASRGGDQPQHF.

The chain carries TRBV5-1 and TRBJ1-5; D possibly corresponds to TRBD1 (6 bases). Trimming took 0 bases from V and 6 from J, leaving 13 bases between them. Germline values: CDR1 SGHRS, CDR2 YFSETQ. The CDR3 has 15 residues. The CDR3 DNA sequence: TGCGCCAGCAGCTTGGATGGGGGCTCGGGTCAGCCCCAGCATTTT. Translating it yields CASSLDGGSGQPQHF.

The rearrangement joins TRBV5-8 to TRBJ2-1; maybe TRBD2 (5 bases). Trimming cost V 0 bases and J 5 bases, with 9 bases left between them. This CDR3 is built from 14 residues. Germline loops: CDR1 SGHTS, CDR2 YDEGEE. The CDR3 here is CASSLGGSHNEQFF. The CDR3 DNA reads TGTGCCAGCAGCTTGGGTGGGAGCCACAATGAGCAGTTCTTC.

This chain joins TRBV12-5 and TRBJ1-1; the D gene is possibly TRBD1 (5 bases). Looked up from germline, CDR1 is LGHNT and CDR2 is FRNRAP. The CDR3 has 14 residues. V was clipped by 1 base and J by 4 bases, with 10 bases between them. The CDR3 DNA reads TGTGCTAGTGGTTTGGGGGGCGTGGGCACTGAAGCTTTCTTT. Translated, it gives CASGLGGVGTEAFF.

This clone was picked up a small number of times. CDR3 region: CAAANRGYYGYTF. Here the CDR3 DNA reads TGTGCCGCAGCTAACAGGGGGTACTATGGCTACACCTTC. The rearrangement uses TRBV6-1 and TRBJ1-2, with 8 positions matching TRBD1. Germline trimming cut 11 bases from V and 3 bases from J; bases unmatched to any gene: 8. The CDR3 is made up of 13 amino acids. Germline V gives CDR1 MNHNS, CDR2 SASEGT.

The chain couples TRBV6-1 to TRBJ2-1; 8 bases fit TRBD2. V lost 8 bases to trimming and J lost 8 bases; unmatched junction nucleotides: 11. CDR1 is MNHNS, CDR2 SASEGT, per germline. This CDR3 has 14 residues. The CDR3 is CASQGLAGLDEQFF. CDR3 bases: TGTGCCAGCCAGGGGCTAGCGGGCCTCGATGAGCAGTTCTTC.

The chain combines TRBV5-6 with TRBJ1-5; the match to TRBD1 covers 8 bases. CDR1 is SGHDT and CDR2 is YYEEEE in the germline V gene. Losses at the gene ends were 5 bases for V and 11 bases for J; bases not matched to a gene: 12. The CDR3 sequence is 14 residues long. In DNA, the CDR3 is TGTGCCAGCAGTCTCGGACAGGGAGTAAGGGCCCAGCATTTT. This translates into CASSLGQGVRAQHF.

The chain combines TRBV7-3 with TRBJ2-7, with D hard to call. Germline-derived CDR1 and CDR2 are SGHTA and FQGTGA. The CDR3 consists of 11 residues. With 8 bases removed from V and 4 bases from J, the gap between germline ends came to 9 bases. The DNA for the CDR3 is TGTGCCAGCTCCGACGGGTACGAGCAGTACTTC. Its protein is CASSDGYEQYF. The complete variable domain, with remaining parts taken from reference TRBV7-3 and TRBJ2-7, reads GAGVSQTPSNKVTEKGKYVELRCDPISGHTALYWYRQSLGQGPEFLIYFQGTGAADDSGLPNDRFFAVRPEGSVSTLKIQRTERGDSAVYLCASSDGYEQYFGPGTRLTVT.

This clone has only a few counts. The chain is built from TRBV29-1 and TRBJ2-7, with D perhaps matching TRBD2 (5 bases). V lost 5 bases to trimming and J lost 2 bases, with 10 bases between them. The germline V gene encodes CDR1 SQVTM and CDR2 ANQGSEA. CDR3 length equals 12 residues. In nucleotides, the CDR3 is TGCAGCGTTTTATACGGGACCTACGAGCAGTACTTC. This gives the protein CSVLYGTYEQYF.

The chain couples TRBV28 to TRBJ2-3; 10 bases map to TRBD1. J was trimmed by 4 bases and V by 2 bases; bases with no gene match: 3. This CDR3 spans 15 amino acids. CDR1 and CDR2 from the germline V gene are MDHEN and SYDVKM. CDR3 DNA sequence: TGTGCCAGCAGTTTAGGAGGACAGGGGGCAGATACGCAGTATTTT. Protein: CASSLGGQGADTQYF. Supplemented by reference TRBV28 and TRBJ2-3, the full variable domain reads DVKVTQSSRYLVKRTGEKVFLECVQDMDHENMFWYRQDPGLGLRLIYFSYDVKMKEKGDIPEGYSVSREKKERFSLILESASTNQTSMYLCASSLGGQGADTQYFGPGTRLTVL.

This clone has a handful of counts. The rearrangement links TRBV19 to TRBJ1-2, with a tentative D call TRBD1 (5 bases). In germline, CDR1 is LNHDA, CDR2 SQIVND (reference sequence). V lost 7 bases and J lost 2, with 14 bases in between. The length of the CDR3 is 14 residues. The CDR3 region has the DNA TGTGCCAGTACCGGGCAGGGTGACAACTATGGCTACACCTTC. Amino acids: CASTGQGDNYGYTF.

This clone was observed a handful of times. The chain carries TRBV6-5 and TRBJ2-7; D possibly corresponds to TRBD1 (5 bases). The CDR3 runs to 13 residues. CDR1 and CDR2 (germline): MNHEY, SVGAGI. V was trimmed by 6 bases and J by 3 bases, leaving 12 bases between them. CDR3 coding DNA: TGTGCCAGCAGCCGACAGACTCACTACGAGCAGTACTTC. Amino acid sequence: CASSRQTHYEQYF.

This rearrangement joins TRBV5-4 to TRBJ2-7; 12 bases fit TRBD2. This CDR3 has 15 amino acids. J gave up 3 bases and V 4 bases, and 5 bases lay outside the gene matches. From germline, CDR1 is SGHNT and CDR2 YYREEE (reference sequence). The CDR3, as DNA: TGTGCCAGCAGCATAAGGACTAGCGGGAACTACGAGCAGTACTTC. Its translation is CASSIRTSGNYEQYF.

CDR3 in amino acids: CASLRRASTDTQYF. CDR3 bases: TGTGCCAGCTTACGGCGGGCGAGCACAGATACGCAGTATTTT. J is TRBJ2-3 and V is TRBV28; D possibly corresponds to TRBD2 (5 bases). Trimming shortened V by 8 bases and J by 0 bases, and 12 bases separated the two germline ends. The CDR3 sequence is 14 residues long. Germline V gene lookup returns CDR1 MDHEN and CDR2 SYDVKM.

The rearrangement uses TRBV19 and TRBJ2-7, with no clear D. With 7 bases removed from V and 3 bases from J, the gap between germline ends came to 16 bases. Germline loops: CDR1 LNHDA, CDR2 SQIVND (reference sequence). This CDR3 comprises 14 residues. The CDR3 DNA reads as TGTGCCAGTAAGATTTTGTACAGATTCTACGAGCAGTACTTC. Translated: CASKILYRFYEQYF.

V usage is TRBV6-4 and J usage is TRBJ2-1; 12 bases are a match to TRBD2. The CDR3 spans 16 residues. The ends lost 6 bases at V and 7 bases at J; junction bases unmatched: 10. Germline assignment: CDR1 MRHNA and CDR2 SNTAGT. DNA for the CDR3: TGTGCCAGCAGCGAGACCACTAGCGGGGGGAAAAATGAGCAGTTCTTC. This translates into CASSETTSGGKNEQFF.

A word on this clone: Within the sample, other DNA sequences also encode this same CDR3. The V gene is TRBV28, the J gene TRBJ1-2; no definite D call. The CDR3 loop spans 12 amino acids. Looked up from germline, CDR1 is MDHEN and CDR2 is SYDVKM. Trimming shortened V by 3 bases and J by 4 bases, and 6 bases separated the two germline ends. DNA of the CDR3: TGTGCCAGCAGTTTGGGCAGCTATGGCTACACCTTC. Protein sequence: CASSLGSYGYTF.

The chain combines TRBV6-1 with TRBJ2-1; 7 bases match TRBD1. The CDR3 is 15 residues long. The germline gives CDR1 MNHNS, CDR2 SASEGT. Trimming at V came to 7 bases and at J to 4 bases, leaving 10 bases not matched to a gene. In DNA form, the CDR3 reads TGTGCCAGCACCCAGGGGGAATCGACTTACAATGAGCAGTTCTTC. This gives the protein CASTQGESTYNEQFF.

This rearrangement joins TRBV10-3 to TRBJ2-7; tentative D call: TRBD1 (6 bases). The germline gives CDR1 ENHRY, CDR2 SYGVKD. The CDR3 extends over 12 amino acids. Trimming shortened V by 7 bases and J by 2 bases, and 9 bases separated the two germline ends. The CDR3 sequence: CAIKDSPYEQYF. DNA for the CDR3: TGTGCCATCAAGGACAGTCCCTACGAGCAGTACTTC.

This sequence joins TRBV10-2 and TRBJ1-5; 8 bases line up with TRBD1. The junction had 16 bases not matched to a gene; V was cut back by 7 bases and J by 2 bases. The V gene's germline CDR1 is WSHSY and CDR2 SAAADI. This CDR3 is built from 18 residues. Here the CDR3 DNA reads TGCGCCAGCACCCAGGGACAGGAGAGTTTCTTTGGCAATCAGCCCCAGCATTTT. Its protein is CASTQGQESFFGNQPQHF.

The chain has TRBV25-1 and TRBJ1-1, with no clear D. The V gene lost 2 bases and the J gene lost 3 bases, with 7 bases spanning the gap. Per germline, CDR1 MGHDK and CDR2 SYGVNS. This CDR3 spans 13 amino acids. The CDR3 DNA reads TGTGCCAGCAGTGAACGGAGGGACACTGAAGCTTTCTTT. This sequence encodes CASSERRDTEAFF.

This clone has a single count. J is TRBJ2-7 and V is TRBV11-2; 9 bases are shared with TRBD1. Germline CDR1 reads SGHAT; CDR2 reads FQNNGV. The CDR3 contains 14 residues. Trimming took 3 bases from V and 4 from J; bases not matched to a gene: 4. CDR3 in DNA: TGTGCCAGCAGCTTTGGGACAGGGCCTTACGAGCAGTACTTC. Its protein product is CASSFGTGPYEQYF.